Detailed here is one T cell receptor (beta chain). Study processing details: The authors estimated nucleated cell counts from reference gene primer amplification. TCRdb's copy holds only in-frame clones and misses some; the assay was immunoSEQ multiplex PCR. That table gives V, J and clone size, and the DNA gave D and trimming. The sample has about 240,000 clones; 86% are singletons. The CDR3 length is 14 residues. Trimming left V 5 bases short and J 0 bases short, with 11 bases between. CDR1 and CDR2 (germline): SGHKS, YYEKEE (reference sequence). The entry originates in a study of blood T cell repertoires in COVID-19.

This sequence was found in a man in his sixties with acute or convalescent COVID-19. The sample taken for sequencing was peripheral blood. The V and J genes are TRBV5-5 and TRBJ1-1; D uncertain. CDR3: CASRRTEVNTEAFF. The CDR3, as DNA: TGTGCCAGCAGGCGGACGGAGGTGAACACTGAAGCTTTCTTT.